This T cell receptor (beta chain) was sequenced during a study of T cell responses to AZD1222 COVID-19 vaccine. Germline V gene data show CDR1 as MNHEY and CDR2 as SVGEGT. This CDR3 has 16 residues. Germline trimming cut 2 bases from V and 9 bases from J; bases unmatched to any gene: 9. Clones were read by immunoSEQ multiplex PCR, and TCRdb kept only the in-frame ones, dropping some. The sample shows fewer than 85,000 clones, around 90% of them seen only once. A note on this clone: Its specificity is unknown.

Study-wide points: With dominance at 160-218 and 743-854, vaccine-associated CD4 TCRs spanned spike. Repertoires were obtained only post-peak T cell response. Seropositive AZD1222 recipients at baseline numbered only six or seven.

The rearrangement joins TRBV6-2 or TRBV6-3 to TRBJ2-1; TRBD2 aligns across 11 bases. Sequenced material: peripheral blood, taken 28 days after the second AZD1222 dose. The receptor was derived from an adult who received the AZD1222 COVID-19 vaccine. The CDR3 sequence is CASSYLAGGQGLEQFF. The CDR3 nucleotides read TGTGCCAGCAGTTACCTAGCGGGAGGTCAAGGCCTTGAGCAGTTCTTC.